This section outlines one T cell receptor (beta chain) sequence together with its context. Per the original methods: It was from reference gene primer amplification that nucleated cell counts were estimated. Assay used: immunoSEQ multiplex PCR; TCRdb lists only in-frame clones, some missing. For V, J and clone size, that table is used; D and trimming come from the DNA. The data show fewer than 60,000 clones, approximately 80% seen once. There are 15 residues in the CDR3. The V end was cut by 6 bases, the J end by 0 bases, with 14 bases between. Germline CDR1 is MNHEY and CDR2 is SVGAGI. This sample was taken from a study of blood T cell repertoires in COVID-19. Study information: T cells, B-cell-depleted T cells, or PBMCs provided the cDNA or gDNA that served as material.

The sequencing sample was made of peripheral blood. V gene TRBV6-5 combines with J gene TRBJ1-2, with no clear D. The receptor's source is a young man with COVID-19, enrolled during active disease. The CDR3 region has the DNA TGTGCCAGCAGATCGGATGTGGGAGCTAACTATGGCTACACCTTC. Amino acids: CASRSDVGANYGYTF.